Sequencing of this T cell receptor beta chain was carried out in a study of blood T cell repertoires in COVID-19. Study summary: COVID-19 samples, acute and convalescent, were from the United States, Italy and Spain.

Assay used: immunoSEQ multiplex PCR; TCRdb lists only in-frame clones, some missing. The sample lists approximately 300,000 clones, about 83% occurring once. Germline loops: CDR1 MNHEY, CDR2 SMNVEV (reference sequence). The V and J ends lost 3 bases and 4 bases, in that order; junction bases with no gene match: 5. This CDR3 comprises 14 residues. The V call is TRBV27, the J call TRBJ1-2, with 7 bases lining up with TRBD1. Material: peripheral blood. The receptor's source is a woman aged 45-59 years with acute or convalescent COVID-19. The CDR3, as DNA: TGTGCCAGCAGTTTGACAGGGTCAAGCTATGGCTACACCTTC. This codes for CASSLTGSSYGYTF.